This T cell receptor (beta chain) was recorded in a study of T-cell reconstitution after alpha-beta-depleted transplantation in children. Remarks on this clonotype: Its target is not known.

Preparation of the TCRbeta library involved a method that used unique molecular identifiers. TCRdb called the PCR reads again in MiXCR, with one record for every CDR3 protein. The data show 200,000 or so distinct CDR3 sequences, approximately 7% seen once. General study points: T-cell numbers and diversity one year post-transplant derived largely from freshly generated T cells. TCRbeta diversity was high at day 60 in some patients (a result of surviving recipient T cells and thymic progenitors). Reportedly, roughly two months post-transplant, alpha-beta T cells arose from several hundred expanded graft clones.

The specimen was PBMCs, collected before TCRalphabeta/CD19-depleted stem cell transplant. This receptor was taken from a boy younger than 10 with acute lymphoblastic leukemia, due to receive a stem cell transplant.

This chain's CDR3 is CASSHRDGSNTGELFF. As DNA, the CDR3 is TGTGCCAGCAGCCATCGGGACGGATCGAACACCGGGGAGCTGTTTTTT. The V call is TRBV4-2, the J call TRBJ2-2; D could derive from TRBD1 or TRBD2 (5 bases each). Deletions cut 3 bases from V and 0 bases from J, with 11 bases between. The germline V gene has CDR1 LGHNA and CDR2 YNFKEQ. This CDR3 contains 16 residues.